This T cell receptor (beta chain) was captured by sequencing in a study of Ad26.COV2.S vaccination and SARS-CoV-2 variants. Overall study context: Dosing was one shot or two shots 56 days apart.

The trim removed 3 bases at V and 1 base at J, leaving 6 bases unmatched. The CDR3 consists of 15 residues. Germline assignment: CDR1 LGHDT and CDR2 YNNKEL (reference sequence). Treatment of the sample: 15 to 20 received Ad26.COV2.S at low or high dose, single or two shots; roughly five received placebo; per-sample allocation not given. Sampling took place 63 days after the first vaccine or placebo injection. Produced via immunoSEQ multiplex PCR; TCRdb's table is partial and in-frame only. The data contain hundreds of thousands of clones, 90% of them singletons. The material was peripheral blood, obtained in a trial of Ad26.COV2.S vaccine versus placebo. This rearrangement joins TRBV3-1 (or the pseudogene TRBV3-2) to TRBJ2-7, with 7 positions matching TRBD2. This TCR derives from a person aged 18-60 years who received the Ad26.COV2.S COVID-19 vaccine or a placebo. The CDR3 spells CASSHLAEKSYEQYF. In DNA, the CDR3 is TGTGCCAGCAGCCATCTAGCGGAAAAATCCTACGAGCAGTACTTC.